The 18 T cell receptor beta chains below were found in one sample sequenced in a study of T cells after yellow fever vaccination. TCRdb reprocessed the 5' RACE reads with MiXCR, giving one entry per CDR3 protein. The sample shows around 310,000 distinct CDR3 sequences, about 4% of them seen only once. The material was PBMCs, obtained 5 days after the yellow fever booster vaccination. Receptor source: a man between 18 and 35 years old who received the YFV17D yellow fever vaccine.

The chain has TRBV30 and TRBJ2-7; the D call may be TRBD1 or TRBD2 (9 bases each). CDR3 size: 13 residues. CDR1 is GTSNPN, CDR2 SVGIG, per germline (reference sequence). V lost 7 bases and J lost 7, with 20 bases in between. CDR3 residues: CASSGTGTGEQYF. In nucleotides, the CDR3 is TGTGCCTCTAGCGGGACAGGGACGGGAGAGCAGTACTTC.

The sample holds a few counts of this clonotype. The J gene is TRBJ2-6, the V gene TRBV7-9, with 8 bases identical to TRBD1. Germline-derived CDR1 and CDR2 are SEHNR and FQNEAQ (reference sequence). This CDR3 has 17 amino acids. The junction had 8 bases not matched to a gene; V was cut back by 5 bases and J by 2 bases. The CDR3 region has the DNA TGTGCCAGCAGCCCCCCCCCGGACAGGGCTGGGGCCAACGTCCTGACTTTC. It is translated as CASSPPPDRAGANVLTF.

This clonotype has a count of ten or more. The gene calls are TRBV27 and TRBJ1-6, with 7 bases matching TRBD1. CDR1 and CDR2 (germline): MNHEY, SMNVEV (reference sequence). This CDR3 is 16 amino acids long. The J segment lost 0 bases and the V segment lost 6 bases, leaving 5 bases of the junction unmatched. The CDR3, as DNA: TGTGCCAGCAGCCTTAACAGGGGCTCCTATAATTCACCCCTCCACTTT. This translates into CASSLNRGSYNSPLHF.

This rearrangement joins TRBV11-2 to TRBJ1-6, with unresolved D. This CDR3 region has 14 residues. Germline CDR1 SGHAT, CDR2 FQNNGV. Trimming took off 0 bases at V and 9 bases at J, with 9 bases between the two ends. CDR3 sequence (DNA): TGTGCCAGCAGCTTAGATCAGAGCGCTTCACCCCTCCACTTT. Translating it yields CASSLDQSASPLHF.

This clonotype appeared a few times. The V call is TRBV19, the J call TRBJ2-3; D is unclear. Per germline, CDR1 LNHDA and CDR2 SQIVND (reference sequence). Trimming took off 8 bases at V and 4 bases at J, with 4 bases between the two ends. The CDR3 totals 10 residues. The CDR3 here is CASWPDTQYF. The CDR3 DNA sequence: TGTGCCAGTTGGCCAGATACGCAGTATTTT.

The chain uses TRBV6-5 and TRBJ1-3, with D possibly TRBD1 on 5 matching bases. The V gene's germline CDR1 is MNHEY and CDR2 SVGAGI. Trimming shortened V by 8 bases and J by 3 bases, and 14 bases separated the two germline ends. The CDR3 totals 14 residues. CDR3 coding DNA: TGTGCCAGCGGAGATCCAGGGTATGGAAACACCATATATTTT. Residues: CASGDPGYGNTIYF.

This chain connects TRBV5-4 to TRBJ2-1, with 8 bases that match TRBD2. The CDR3 totals 13 residues. Germline V gene sequence: CDR1 SGHNT, CDR2 YYREEE (reference sequence). V shed 1 base and J 10 bases; nucleotides not matched to a gene: 4. DNA for the CDR3: TGTGCCAGCAGCTTGCGCGGGGGGCAGGAGCAGTTCTTC. Translation gives CASSLRGGQEQFF.

Only a few counts were recorded for this clonotype. This chain uses TRBV5-1 with TRBJ2-1; 8 bases are shared with TRBD1. J lost 5 bases, V lost 4 bases, and 14 bases had no gene match. Germline CDR1 SGHRS, CDR2 YFSETQ. The CDR3 covers 17 residues. The CDR3 bases are TGCGCCAGCAGCCGGGATGGGAGGACAGGGCTGCACAATGAGCAGTTCTTC. Protein sequence: CASSRDGRTGLHNEQFF.

Many counts were recorded for this clonotype. The chain joins TRBV7-9 to TRBJ2-7, with unresolved D. The CDR3 totals 12 residues. In germline, CDR1 is SEHNR, CDR2 FQNEAQ (reference sequence). Trimming shortened V by 5 bases and J by 3 bases, and 8 bases separated the two germline ends. The CDR3 DNA reads as TGTGCCAGCAGCATCACCATCTACGAGCAGTACTTC. Its translation is CASSITIYEQYF.

This clonotype was seen many times. This chain joins TRBV5-4 and TRBJ2-5, with 13 bases aligning to TRBD2. CDR1 is SGHNT, CDR2 YYREEE, per germline (reference sequence). There are 14 residues in the CDR3. The junction had 2 bases not matched to a gene; V was cut back by 7 bases and J by 2 bases. The CDR3 DNA follows: TGTGCCAGCGGACTAGCGGGGGCTCAAGAGACCCAGTACTTC. Its translation is CASGLAGAQETQYF.

The chain's CDR3 is CASSPGLLGNYGYTF. The CDR3 nucleotides read TGTGCCAGCAGTCCGGGACTCCTGGGAAACTATGGCTACACCTTC. This chain joins TRBV28 and TRBJ1-2, with D possibly being TRBD1 (5 bases). The V end lost 5 bases, the J end lost 2 bases, and 15 bases lay between the germline ends. The CDR3 length is 15 residues. Per the germline V gene, CDR1 is MDHEN and CDR2 is SYDVKM.

A few counts support this clonotype. The chain has TRBV29-1 and TRBJ2-1, with D unclear. CDR1 is SQVTM and CDR2 is ANQGSEA in the germline V gene. The CDR3 totals 12 residues. The CDR3 DNA sequence: TGCGCTCTTGCCTACTCCTACAATGAGCAGTTCTTC. Residues: CALAYSYNEQFF.

The chain uses TRBV3-1 and TRBJ2-7, with TRBD1 identical over 11 bases. CDR3 length: 12 residues. The V and J ends lost 8 bases and 7 bases, in that order; junction bases with no gene match: 4. Germline V lookup: CDR1 LGHDT, CDR2 YNNKEL (reference sequence). The CDR3 spells CASGQGAREQYF. The CDR3 coding sequence is TGTGCCAGCGGACAGGGGGCGCGAGAGCAGTACTTC.

V usage is TRBV20-1 and J usage is TRBJ2-1; TRBD2 matches 7 bases. In germline, CDR1 is DFQATT, CDR2 SNEGSKA (reference sequence). With V trimmed by 6 bases and J by 6 bases, 11 bases remained unmatched. The CDR3 length is 14 residues. CDR3 amino acids: CSAKLAMAGNEQFF. CDR3 bases: TGCAGTGCAAAACTAGCGATGGCTGGCAATGAGCAGTTCTTC.

This clonotype came up a few times. J is TRBJ1-1 and V is TRBV11-1; TRBD1 is a possible D gene (6 bases). The CDR3 covers 14 residues. The germline CDR1 and CDR2 sequences are SGHAT and FQDESV (reference sequence). Trimming removed 3 bases from V and 3 bases from J, with 11 bases in between. For the CDR3, the DNA is TGTGCCAGCAGCTTCTGGCACAGGGACACTGAAGCTTTCTTT. It yields the protein CASSFWHRDTEAFF.

This clonotype has only a few counts. This sequence joins TRBV5-1 and TRBJ2-2; D is uncertain. The length of the CDR3 is 13 residues. Trimming took 5 bases from V and 3 from J, leaving 8 bases between them. Germline V gene lookup returns CDR1 SGHRS and CDR2 YFSETQ. CDR3 DNA sequence: TGCGCCAGCAGGCTAACAGACACCGGGGAGCTGTTTTTT. It is translated as CASRLTDTGELFF.

This clonotype occurred once. Possible read error: a much larger clone is one base away. This sequence joins TRBV15 and TRBJ1-1, with D tentatively TRBD1 (5 bases). This CDR3 is 13 amino acids long. The germline V gene encodes CDR1 LNHNV and CDR2 YYDKDF (reference sequence). DNA of the CDR3: TGTGCCTCCAGCAGAGATGGTCCAGGGTGGGCTTTCTTT. It encodes CASSRDGPGWAFF.

This clonotype was counted at least ten times. The rearrangement joins TRBV4-1 to TRBJ2-3; D ambiguous. Trimming stripped 0 bases from V and 5 bases from J, with 12 bases between. Germline CDR1 MGHRA, CDR2 YSYEKL. The CDR3 totals 15 residues. The CDR3 nucleotides read TGCGCCAGCAGCCAAGATCTCCAGGATGGAGATACGCAGTATTTT. Its protein product is CASSQDLQDGDTQYF.